This TCR beta chain came from a study of T cell repertoires in ileal Crohn's disease. The overall study: Operated complications were stricturing disease (61%) and penetrating disease (about 39%). Per sample, around 500 nanograms of biopsy DNA were TCRB immunosequenced. Study results and limitations: Compared with non-smokers, active smokers at surgery showed more clonal expansions.

Sequencing was performed with immunoSEQ multiplex PCR; in TCRdb, only in-frame clones are kept and a portion is missing. The sample has approximately 6,700 clones; around 72% are singletons. The CDR3 sequence is 12 residues long. Trimming pared 6 bases from V and 1 base from J, leaving 6 bases between. Germline CDR1 is SQVTM and CDR2 is ANQGSEA. As to time point: proximal margin of the surgical specimen (macroscopically non-inflamed). A note on this clone: Its specificity is unknown.

This receptor was taken from an adult with Crohn's disease. Source material: ileal tissue. The genes are TRBV29-1 and TRBJ2-2; D ambiguous. The CDR3 DNA follows: TGCAGCGTCACGGGGAACACCGGGGAGCTGTTTTTT. This codes for CSVTGNTGELFF.